This T cell receptor (beta chain) was obtained from a study of OX40 agonist ivuxolimab in advanced cancers. Regarding the research as a whole: Ivuxolimab, which targeted the costimulatory receptor OX40 (CD134), was an agonistic, fully human IgG2 monoclonal antibody. Intravenous ivuxolimab was administered to patients every 2 weeks at six dose levels: 0.01, 0.1, 0.3, 1.5, 3 and 10 mg/kg. Of the approximately 50 dose-escalation patients, hepatocellular carcinoma was present in around 20, melanoma in around 15, renal cell carcinoma in 9 and head and neck cancer in 9. The dose-escalation cohort was about 86% male with a mean age of approximately 60 years, ranging from roughly 23 to 85. Patients were allowed to have had prior anti-PD-1, anti-PD-L1 or anti-CTLA-4 therapy, and less than 45% of the dose-escalation patients had previously received checkpoint inhibitors. Partial responses were achieved by three dose-escalation patients, of whom one had hepatocellular carcinoma and two had cutaneous melanoma. The purpose of peripheral TCRbeta sequencing was to test whether ivuxolimab changed TCR sequence diversity and led to clonal T-cell expansion. The paper covers the monotherapy dose-escalation part of the phase I ivuxolimab trial, which included N of about 56 patients.

Patients with a history of autoimmune disease or receiving systemic immunosuppression were excluded from the trial. In every dose cohort, peripheral blood was drawn for TCR sequencing at baseline, cycle 4 day 1, and cycle 7 day 1. The samples were taken from a phase I, first-in-human, multicenter, open-label dose-escalation trial of ivuxolimab. The trial enrolled adults with locally advanced or metastatic head and neck squamous cell, hepatocellular, melanoma or renal cell carcinoma. Before TCR sequencing, CD4+ T cells and CD8+ T cells from peripheral blood were sorted into separate populations. Summary of the overall study and its limitations: Low levels of normalized T-cell clonal expansion were also seen in some patients who did not respond. In the 0.1-3.0 mg/kg groups, partial responders were among the patients with the lowest normalized peripheral clonal expansion, particularly in CD8+ T cells. After ivuxolimab, expanded clones were on average more numerous among CD8+ T cells than among CD4+ T cells. Antigen specificity was not determined for the clonally expanded peripheral T cells. At doses from 0.1 to 3.0 mg/kg, clonal expansion was seen in both CD4+ and CD8+ blood T cells between baseline and week 6.

To sequence the TCRbeta CDR3 region, genomic DNA was isolated from the sorted cells. TCRbeta CDR3 regions were sequenced using the immunoSEQ Assay. TCRdb took this table from immuneACCESS and kept in-frame rearrangements with V and J called. Such tables lack part of the clones; where checked against another copy, unresolved V genes explain under half of the gap, and the rest is unexplained. The sample table holds 70,000 or so clones, of which 65% to 80% were seen once. In total, the top ten clones hold about 2.1% of the sample. This clone appeared a few times. Its antigen has not been determined. One base away there is no much larger clone; base qualities are not given. From the cysteine up to the phenylalanine, the CDR3 has a length of 12 residues. Only the CDR3 part of the read is kept: 36 bases, read in frame from the first base. A distance of 6 bases separates the germline ends of V and J, which lose 4 bases and 3 bases respectively. The germline V gene provides CDR1 SQVTM and CDR2 ANQGSEA.

The chain couples TRBV29-1 to TRBJ2-2; TRBD1 is perhaps the D gene, given 5 matching bases. Here the sequenced sample was CD4+ or CD8+ T cells sorted from blood, taken in a trial of the OX40 agonist ivuxolimab. The TCR sequence derives from an adult with an advanced solid tumor such as melanoma, head and neck, liver or kidney cancer. In nucleotides, the sequence is TGCAGCGTTGGACAGTACACCGGGGAGCTGTTTTTT. This is translated as CSVGQYTGELFF.